A single sample gave rise to the 23 T cell receptor beta chains below, sequenced in a study of blood T cell repertoires in COVID-19. The repertoire was sequenced with immunoSEQ multiplex PCR; TCRdb's copy has only in-frame clones and lacks some. The table includes about 130,000 clones, about four fifths detected once. The sample taken for sequencing was peripheral blood. The receptors stem from a man between 25 and 39 years old with COVID-19, enrolled during active disease.

The rearrangement joins TRBV18 to TRBJ2-1; D is perhaps TRBD2 (5 bases). V lost 3 bases and J lost 4, with 10 bases in between. The CDR3 is 14 residues long. Germline CDR1 KGHSH, CDR2 LQKENI. CDR3 nucleotides: TGTGCCAGCTCACCTCGGGAAGCGTACAATGAGCAGTTCTTC. As protein: CASSPREAYNEQFF.

The chain carries TRBV12-3 or TRBV12-4 and TRBJ2-5; D remains unclear. Trimming pared 6 bases from V and 7 bases from J, leaving 6 bases between. This CDR3 has 10 amino acids. The CDR3 bases are TGTGCCAGCAGCCTAGGGACCCAGTACTTC. This gives the protein CASSLGTQYF.

This clone was counted once. V usage is TRBV3-1 (or the pseudogene TRBV3-2) and J usage is TRBJ1-2, with TRBD1 matching 7 bases. The CDR3 runs 14 residues. After removal of 5 bases from V and 4 bases from J, the junction contained 7 bases not matched to a gene. Germline values: CDR1 LGHDT, CDR2 YNNKEL (reference sequence). CDR3 residues: CASSETGFGYGYTF. The CDR3 region has the DNA TGTGCCAGCAGCGAGACAGGGTTTGGCTATGGCTACACCTTC.

The gene calls are TRBV5-6 and TRBJ2-5; no definite D call. CDR3 length: 13 residues. Between the trimmed V and J ends, which lost 1 base and 7 bases, there was a span of 11 bases. CDR1 SGHDT and CDR2 YYEEEE come from the germline V gene. The CDR3 reads CASSLSGSGTQYF. The CDR3 DNA is TGTGCCAGCAGCTTGTCCGGTTCCGGGACCCAGTACTTC.

The chain recombines TRBV7-8 with TRBJ2-5, with D perhaps matching TRBD2 (6 bases). V lost 6 bases and J 1 base, leaving 12 bases between the germline ends. This CDR3 spans 14 amino acids. CDR1 is SGHVS, CDR2 FQNEAQ, per germline. For the CDR3, the DNA is TGTGCCAGCAGGGGGCTAGCGTCCCAAGAGACCCAGTACTTC. This sequence encodes CASRGLASQETQYF.

V is TRBV14 and J is TRBJ2-7; TRBD1 aligns across 7 bases. Germline CDR1 is SGHDN and CDR2 is FVKESK. J lost 2 bases, V lost 4 bases, and 2 bases had no gene match. CDR3 length: 13 residues. CDR3 nucleotide sequence: TGTGCCAGCAGCCCGACAGGGACCTACGAGCAGTACTTC. This sequence encodes CASSPTGTYEQYF.

The rearrangement joins TRBV12-2 to TRBJ2-2; the DNA was not used to check the table's D call, TRBD2. TRBV12-2 represents a pseudogene. This CDR3 has 14 amino acids. The DNA of the CDR3 is TGTGCAAGTCGCTTACTGAGGAACACCGGGGAGCTGTTTTTT. Translated: CASRLLRNTGELFF.

The rearrangement links TRBV19 to TRBJ2-5; 8 nucleotides align to TRBD2. Germline assignment: CDR1 LNHDA and CDR2 SQIVND (reference sequence). The length of the CDR3 is 13 residues. Trimming cost V 7 bases and J 4 bases; bases outside gene matches: 5. The CDR3 loop is CASKAAGGETQYF. In nucleotides, the CDR3 is TGTGCCAGTAAGGCGGCGGGGGGAGAGACCCAGTACTTC.

CDR3 nucleotide sequence: TGTGCCAGCAGTCCCCGGGGAGGGAGGGATTACTCTGGGGCCAACGTCCTGACTTTC. Translated, it gives CASSPRGGRDYSGANVLTF. V and J are TRBV6-6 and TRBJ2-6; 7 nucleotides line up with TRBD2. After removal of 5 bases from V and 0 bases from J, the junction contained 13 bases not matched to a gene. From germline, CDR1 is MNHNY and CDR2 SVGAGI (reference sequence). CDR3 length: 19 amino acids.

The sample holds a few counts of this clone. The chain carries TRBV5-1 and TRBJ1-4; maybe TRBD1 (6 bases). The V end was cut by 6 bases, the J end by 7 bases, with 16 bases between. The CDR3 loop spans 14 amino acids. Germline-derived CDR1 and CDR2 are SGHRS and YFSETQ. CDR3 coding DNA: TGCGCCAGCACCTTCAGGGGATCCGGTGAAAAACTGTTTTTT. This gives the protein CASTFRGSGEKLFF.

J is TRBJ1-5 and V is TRBV5-6; D is uncertain. Germline CDR1 reads SGHDT; CDR2 reads YYEEEE. The V and J ends lost 0 bases and 0 bases respectively, with 4 bases between them. This CDR3 is 14 amino acids long. The CDR3 spells CASSLVSSNQPQHF. CDR3 DNA sequence: TGTGCCAGCAGCTTGGTTAGTAGCAATCAGCCCCAGCATTTT.

The rearrangement uses TRBV28 and TRBJ2-4; a weak D match, TRBD2 (6 bases). The V end lost 6 bases, the J end lost 7 bases, and 19 bases lay between the germline ends. The CDR3 spans 15 residues. CDR1 and CDR2 from the germline V gene are MDHEN and SYDVKM. CDR3 bases: TGTGCCAGCAGCTCGGCGGGAACGAAGCCGAACATTCAGTACTTC. As protein: CASSSAGTKPNIQYF.

The chain has TRBV11-3 and TRBJ1-6, with D possibly matching TRBD1 (5 bases). V lost 1 base and J lost 8, with 18 bases in between. The V gene's germline CDR1 is SGHNT and CDR2 YENEEA. CDR3 length: 17 residues. The chain's CDR3 is CASSLGNALPGDSPLHF. CDR3 nucleotide sequence: TGTGCCAGCAGCTTAGGAAATGCCTTACCGGGGGATTCACCCCTCCACTTT.

Here the CDR3 DNA reads TGTGCCAGCAGCCGACCACCACAGGGGAATAATGAAAAACTGTTTTTT. Its translation is CASSRPPQGNNEKLFF. This sequence joins TRBV4-2 and TRBJ1-4; 7 bases agree with TRBD1. This CDR3 is built from 16 residues. V dropped 4 bases and J dropped 4; count of bases not matched to a gene: 9. The V gene's germline CDR1 is LGHNA and CDR2 YNFKEQ.

This chain uses TRBV28 with TRBJ2-4, with 7 nucleotides matching TRBD1. J gave up 4 bases and V 2 bases, and 5 bases lay outside the gene matches. There are 15 residues in the CDR3. Germline V gene lookup returns CDR1 MDHEN and CDR2 SYDVKM. CDR3 in amino acids: CASSLIGTAKNIQYF. The CDR3 DNA sequence: TGTGCCAGCAGTTTAATCGGGACAGCTAAAAACATTCAGTACTTC.

This rearrangement joins TRBV5-1 to TRBJ2-7; TRBD1 matches at 9 bases. V dropped 4 bases and J dropped 3; count of bases not matched to a gene: 5. The CDR3 is made up of 14 amino acids. The germline V gene has CDR1 SGHRS and CDR2 YFSETQ. CDR3 sequence (DNA): TGCGCCAGCAGCGCCCGACAGGGGGACTACGAGCAGTACTTC. Protein sequence: CASSARQGDYEQYF.

The CDR3: CASSSPPGGAYNEQFF. The DNA for the CDR3 is TGTGCCAGCAGCTCTCCTCCCGGCGGGGCCTACAATGAGCAGTTCTTC. This chain connects TRBV7-9 to TRBJ2-1; D possibly corresponds to TRBD2 (6 bases). The CDR3 extends over 16 amino acids. V dropped 4 bases and J dropped 2 bases, with 15 bases sitting between them. Germline assignment: CDR1 SEHNR and CDR2 FQNEAQ (reference sequence).

This clone was observed a handful of times. The V and J genes are TRBV9 and TRBJ2-2; 7 bases agree with TRBD2. V shed 0 bases, J shed 5 bases, and the junction held 1 base outside the gene matches. This CDR3 contains 14 residues. Germline V gives CDR1 SGDLS, CDR2 YYNGEE. CDR3 loop: CASSVAGGTGELFF. The DNA for the CDR3 is TGTGCCAGCAGCGTAGCGGGGGGAACCGGGGAGCTGTTTTTT. Full variable domain (missing parts from reference TRBV9 and TRBJ2-2): DSGVTQTPKHLITATGQRVTLRCSPRSGDLSVYWYQQSLDQGLQFLIQYYNGEERAKGNILERFSAQQFPDLHSELNLSSLELGDSALYFCASSVAGGTGELFFGEGSRLTVL.

This chain uses TRBV5-6 with TRBJ1-5, with 8 bases identical to TRBD1. This CDR3 region has 17 residues. The V segment lost 3 bases and the J segment 4 bases; nucleotides outside the gene matches: 12. Germline V gene sequence: CDR1 SGHDT, CDR2 YYEEEE. CDR3 nucleotides: TGTGCCAGCAGCTCGTGGACAGGGAAGTTCTGGAATCAGCCCCAGCATTTT. Translation gives CASSSWTGKFWNQPQHF.

This clone turned up a few times. The CDR3 DNA reads as TGCGCCAGCAGCTTGGATGGGGGCGTAGCTCAGCCCCAGCATTTT. As protein: CASSLDGGVAQPQHF. This chain uses TRBV5-1 with TRBJ1-5; a possible D gene is TRBD1 (6 bases). The length of the CDR3 is 15 residues. Looked up from germline, CDR1 is SGHRS and CDR2 is YFSETQ. Trimming shortened V by 0 bases and J by 6 bases, and 13 bases separated the two germline ends.

The J gene is TRBJ1-2, the V gene TRBV11-3; the match to TRBD1 covers 8 bases. The CDR3 length is 15 residues. With V trimmed by 4 bases and J by 8 bases, 12 bases remained unmatched. Germline CDR1 and CDR2: SGHNT and YENEEA. DNA of the CDR3: TGTGCCAGCAGCTCTGGGGCCGGACAGGGCATAGGCTACACCTTC. Its protein is CASSSGAGQGIGYTF.

This chain joins TRBV12-3 or TRBV12-4 and TRBJ2-7, with TRBD2 as a possible D gene (5 bases). The CDR3 consists of 13 residues. V lost 1 base, J lost 6 bases, and 10 bases lay in between. CDR3 DNA: TGTGCCAGCAGTTTAGGATGGGAGTCCGAGCAGTACTTC. Protein product: CASSLGWESEQYF.

The CDR3 is CASSVAGDTQYF. In nucleotides, the CDR3 is TGTGCCAGCAGCGTAGCAGGGGATACGCAGTATTTT. The chain uses TRBV9 and TRBJ2-3; D might be TRBD1 (5 bases). This CDR3 has 12 residues. Trimming took off 0 bases at V and 6 bases at J, with 5 bases between the two ends. In germline, CDR1 is SGDLS, CDR2 YYNGEE.